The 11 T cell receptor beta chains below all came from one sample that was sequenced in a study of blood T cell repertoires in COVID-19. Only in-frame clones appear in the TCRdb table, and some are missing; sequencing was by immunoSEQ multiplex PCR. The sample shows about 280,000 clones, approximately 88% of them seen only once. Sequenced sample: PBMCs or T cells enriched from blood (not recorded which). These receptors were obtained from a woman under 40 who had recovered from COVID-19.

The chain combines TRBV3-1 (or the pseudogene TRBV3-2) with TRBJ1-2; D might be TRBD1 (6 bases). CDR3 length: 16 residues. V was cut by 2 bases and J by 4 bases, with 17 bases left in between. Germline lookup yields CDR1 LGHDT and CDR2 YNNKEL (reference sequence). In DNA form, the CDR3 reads TGTGCCAGCAGCCAATTCGCAGGGACACACACCTATGGCTACACCTTC. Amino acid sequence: CASSQFAGTHTYGYTF.

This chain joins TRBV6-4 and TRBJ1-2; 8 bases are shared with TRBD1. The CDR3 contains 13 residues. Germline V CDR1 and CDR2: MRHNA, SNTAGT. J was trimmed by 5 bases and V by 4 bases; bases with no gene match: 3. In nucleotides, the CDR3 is TGTGCCAGCAGTGCTCGACAGGGGTATGGCTACACCTTC. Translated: CASSARQGYGYTF.

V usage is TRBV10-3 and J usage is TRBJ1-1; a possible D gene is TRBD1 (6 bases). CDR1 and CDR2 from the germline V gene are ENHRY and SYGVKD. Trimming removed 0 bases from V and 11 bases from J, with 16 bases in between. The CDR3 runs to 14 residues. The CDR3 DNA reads TGTGCCATCAGTGAGTCGGATCGGGGGGCCACGGCTTTCTTT. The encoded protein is CAISESDRGATAFF.

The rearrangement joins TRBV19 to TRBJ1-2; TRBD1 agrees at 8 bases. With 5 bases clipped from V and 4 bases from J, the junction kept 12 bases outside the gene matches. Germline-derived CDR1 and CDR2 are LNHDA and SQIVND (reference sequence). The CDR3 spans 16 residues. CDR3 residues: CASSPKPGQGAYGYTF. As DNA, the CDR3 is TGTGCCAGTAGTCCAAAGCCTGGACAGGGTGCCTATGGCTACACCTTC.

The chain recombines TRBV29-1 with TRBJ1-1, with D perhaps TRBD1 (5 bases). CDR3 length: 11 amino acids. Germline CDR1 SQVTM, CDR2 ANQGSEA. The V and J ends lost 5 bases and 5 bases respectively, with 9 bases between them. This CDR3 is CSVRGGTEAFF. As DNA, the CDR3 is TGCAGCGTTCGGGGGGGAACTGAAGCTTTCTTT.

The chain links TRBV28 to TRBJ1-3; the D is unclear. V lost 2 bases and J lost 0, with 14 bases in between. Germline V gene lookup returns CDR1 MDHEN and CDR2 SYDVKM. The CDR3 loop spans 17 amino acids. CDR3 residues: CASSLLGQARSGNTIYF. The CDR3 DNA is TGTGCCAGCAGTTTACTGGGTCAGGCCCGCTCTGGAAACACCATATATTTT.

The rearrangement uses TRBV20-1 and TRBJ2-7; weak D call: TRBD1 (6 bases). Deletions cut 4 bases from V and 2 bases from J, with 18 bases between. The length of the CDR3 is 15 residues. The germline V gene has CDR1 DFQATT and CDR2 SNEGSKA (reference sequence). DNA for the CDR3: TGCAGTGCTATTGATAGGACAGCTGAACCCTACGAGCAGTACTTC. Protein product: CSAIDRTAEPYEQYF.

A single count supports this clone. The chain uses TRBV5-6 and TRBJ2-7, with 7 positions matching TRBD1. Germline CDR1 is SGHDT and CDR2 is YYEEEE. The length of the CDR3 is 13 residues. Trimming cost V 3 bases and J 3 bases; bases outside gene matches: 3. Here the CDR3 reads CASSSGQFYEQYF. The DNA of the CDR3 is TGTGCCAGCAGCTCGGGACAGTTCTACGAGCAGTACTTC.

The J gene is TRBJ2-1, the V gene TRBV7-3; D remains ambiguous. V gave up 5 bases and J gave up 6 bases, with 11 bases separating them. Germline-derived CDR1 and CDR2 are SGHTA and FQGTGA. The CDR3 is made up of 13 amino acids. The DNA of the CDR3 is TGTGCCAGCAGCCGAGACTCCCTCAATGAGCAGTTCTTC. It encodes CASSRDSLNEQFF.

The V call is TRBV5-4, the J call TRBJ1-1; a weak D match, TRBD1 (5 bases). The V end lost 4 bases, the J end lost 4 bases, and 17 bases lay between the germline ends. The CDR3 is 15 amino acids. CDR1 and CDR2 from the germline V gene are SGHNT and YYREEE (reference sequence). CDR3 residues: CASSPQVGATTEAFF. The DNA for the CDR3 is TGTGCCAGCAGCCCACAGGTAGGGGCGACCACTGAAGCTTTCTTT.

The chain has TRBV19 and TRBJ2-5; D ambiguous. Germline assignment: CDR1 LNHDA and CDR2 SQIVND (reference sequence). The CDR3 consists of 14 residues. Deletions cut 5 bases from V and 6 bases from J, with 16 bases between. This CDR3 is CASSERAGSKTQYF. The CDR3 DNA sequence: TGTGCCAGTAGTGAGAGAGCCGGGTCGAAGACCCAGTACTTC.